The 29 T cell receptor beta chains listed next were all sequenced from one sample in a study of blood T cells in healthy people across ages. Primed by a sample-barcoded 5' primer and a J-beta primer mix, a second PCR proceeded for about 6 to 12 cycles. TCRdb recomputed calls from the 5' RACE reads with MiXCR, one row per CDR3 protein. The sample includes more than 900,000 distinct CDR3 sequences, less than 25% seen only once; the top ten take around 0.75%. These sequences were also reported in another study, on T cells of mothers and their children.

The sample taken for sequencing was blood. The receptors come from a girl aged 2-9 years in good health.

V is TRBV12-5 and J is TRBJ1-4; D gene unclear. This CDR3 spans 15 amino acids. Germline values: CDR1 LGHNT, CDR2 FRNRAP. V was clipped by 7 bases and J by 3 bases, with 15 bases between them. The CDR3 protein is CASAPEPAPNEKLFF. The CDR3 DNA is TGTGCTAGTGCCCCGGAACCAGCCCCTAATGAAAAACTGTTTTTT.

This clonotype was seen more than once but under ten times. The gene calls are TRBV29-1 and TRBJ2-1; 7 positions agree with TRBD2. CDR3 size: 13 residues. With 1 base clipped from V and 5 bases from J, the junction kept 2 bases outside the gene matches. Germline lookup yields CDR1 SQVTM and CDR2 ANQGSEA. CDR3 protein: CSVEGRGNNEQFF. The CDR3 region has the DNA TGCAGCGTTGAAGGGCGGGGGAACAATGAGCAGTTCTTC.

V and J are TRBV24-1 and TRBJ1-1, with 7 bases aligning to TRBD1. V was clipped by 2 bases and J by 11 bases; unmatched bases: 7. The CDR3 sequence is 13 residues long. Germline lookup yields CDR1 KGHDR and CDR2 SFDVKD. CDR3 protein: CATSDSGGGAAFF. The DNA of the CDR3 is TGTGCCACCAGTGATTCAGGGGGTGGCGCGGCTTTCTTT.

The chain combines TRBV7-9 with TRBJ2-2, with 8 bases lining up with TRBD1. Germline V gives CDR1 SEHNR, CDR2 FQNEAQ (reference sequence). The CDR3 covers 15 residues. V trimming: 3 bases; J trimming: 4 bases; junction bases outside the gene matches: 4. CDR3 bases: TGTGCCAGCAGCTTCTATACAGGGGGCACCGGGGAGCTGTTTTTT. Amino acid sequence: CASSFYTGGTGELFF.

The CDR3, as DNA: TGCGCCAGCAGCTTGGCCTTCGGTGGGGCCAACGTCCTGACTTTC. This translates into CASSLAFGGANVLTF. The chain is built from TRBV5-1 and TRBJ2-6; D gene ambiguous. From germline, CDR1 is SGHRS and CDR2 YFSETQ. CDR3 length: 15 amino acids. Trimming left V 0 bases short and J 3 bases short, with 7 bases between.

This clonotype showed up many times. This chain connects TRBV7-9 to TRBJ1-2; possibly TRBD1 for D (6 bases). The germline V gene encodes CDR1 SEHNR and CDR2 FQNEAQ (reference sequence). The V end lost 4 bases, the J end lost 4 bases, and 10 bases lay between the germline ends. This CDR3 is built from 13 residues. The CDR3 nucleotides are TGTGCCAGCAGCTCCGACAGGTCCTATGGCTACACCTTC. Its translation is CASSSDRSYGYTF. Together with reference TRBV7-9 and TRBJ1-2, the CDR3 gives the full variable domain: DTGVSQNPRHKITKRGQNVTFRCDPISEHNRLYWYRQTLGQGPEFLTYFQNEAQLEKSRLLSDRFSAERPKGSFSTLEIQRTEQGDSAMYLCASSSDRSYGYTFGSGTRLTVV.

The chain carries TRBV12-3 or TRBV12-4 and TRBJ2-1; D uncertain. The CDR3 contains 12 residues. V was cut by 6 bases and J by 7 bases, with 10 bases left in between. Written as DNA, the CDR3 is TGTGCCAGCAGCCTGACTGCGAATGAGCAGTTCTTC. Its translation is CASSLTANEQFF.

The rearrangement uses TRBV10-3 and TRBJ2-3; D may be TRBD2 (7 bases). Between the trimmed V and J ends, which lost 2 bases and 4 bases, there was a span of 13 bases. This CDR3 spans 15 amino acids. The germline V gene encodes CDR1 ENHRY and CDR2 SYGVKD. This CDR3 is CAISERDGGPDTQYF. The CDR3 DNA reads TGTGCCATCAGTGAGAGAGACGGGGGGCCAGATACGCAGTATTTT.

The chain has TRBV5-1 and TRBJ2-5; D perhaps matches TRBD2 (7 bases). Germline V lookup: CDR1 SGHRS, CDR2 YFSETQ. V shed 1 base and J shed 2 bases, with 15 bases lying between them. The CDR3 runs 16 residues. CDR3 coding DNA: TGCGCCAGCAGCTTGAGGGGACAAGCGGGGCAAGAGACCCAGTACTTC. This gives the protein CASSLRGQAGQETQYF.

The sample holds a few counts of this clonotype. The rearrangement links TRBV7-8 to TRBJ2-1; D is undetermined. This CDR3 has 17 residues. V lost 1 base, J lost 1 base, and 14 bases lay in between. Germline values: CDR1 SGHVS, CDR2 FQNEAQ. CDR3 nucleotide sequence: TGTGCCAGCAGCTTAGTGCCGTCGATTCGATCCTACAATGAGCAGTTCTTC. This encodes CASSLVPSIRSYNEQFF.

In DNA, the CDR3 is TGTGCCAGCAGTTTTTTAGGTTTGAGGGGAGTGGCTGAAGCTTTCTTT. Protein sequence: CASSFLGLRGVAEAFF. The chain carries TRBV27 and TRBJ1-1, with D possibly being TRBD1 (5 bases). The length of the CDR3 is 16 residues. Trimming removed 3 bases at V and 6 bases at J, with 20 bases between. Germline loops: CDR1 MNHEY, CDR2 SMNVEV (reference sequence).

This clonotype has a count of ten or more. The chain uses TRBV29-1 and TRBJ2-3; no definite D call. V shed 4 bases and J shed 11 bases, with 16 bases lying between them. The CDR3 contains 12 residues. Per the germline V gene, CDR1 is SQVTM and CDR2 is ANQGSEA. The CDR3 reads CSVGFNGIQQYF. The CDR3 nucleotides are TGCAGCGTTGGGTTCAATGGGATACAGCAGTATTTT.

The table lists this clonotype with a few counts. This chain uses TRBV7-2 with TRBJ2-5; no clear D. The J call may be in error: the DNA end matches TRBJ2-1 better. The length of the CDR3 is 11 residues. Germline-derived CDR1 and CDR2 are SGHTA and FQGNSA. The CDR3 region has the DNA TGTGCCAGCAGCCCTCGGACGGAGCAGTTCTTC. Translation gives CASSPRTEQFF.

V gene TRBV5-1 combines with J gene TRBJ1-5; D not certain. The germline V and J ends were trimmed by 1 base and 9 bases, with 14 bases remaining between them. The CDR3 covers 14 residues. From germline, CDR1 is SGHRS and CDR2 YFSETQ. Here the CDR3 DNA reads TGCGCCAGCAGCTTGTATGGGGATGATCGGCCCCAGCATTTT. The encoded protein is CASSLYGDDRPQHF.

This chain links TRBV6-5 with TRBJ2-5; D may be TRBD1 (6 bases). Looked up from germline, CDR1 is MNHEY and CDR2 is SVGAGI. The CDR3 has 14 amino acids. Deletions cut 2 bases from V and 1 base from J, with 8 bases between. The CDR3 coding sequence is TGTGCCAGCAGTTACATCAGGGGCCAAGAGACCCAGTACTTC. Protein product: CASSYIRGQETQYF.

The chain uses TRBV29-1 and TRBJ2-6; D unresolved. The ends were cut back, 1 base at V and 0 bases at J, with 7 bases in the middle. Looked up from germline, CDR1 is SQVTM and CDR2 is ANQGSEA. The CDR3 totals 15 residues. The CDR3 loop reads CSVEVSSSGANVLTF. The CDR3 DNA is TGCAGCGTTGAAGTCTCGAGCTCTGGGGCCAACGTCCTGACTTTC.

This chain connects TRBV12-3 or TRBV12-4 to TRBJ2-5, with 8 positions matching TRBD2. J lost 11 bases, V lost 5 bases, and 10 bases had no gene match. The CDR3 sequence is 13 residues long. CDR3 DNA: TGTGCCAGCAGTAGGACGACAGCGGGGGAGCAGTACTTC. Its translation is CASSRTTAGEQYF.

This rearrangement joins TRBV6-5 to TRBJ1-2, with 9 bases matching TRBD1. V lost 7 bases to trimming and J lost 3 bases; unmatched junction nucleotides: 6. Germline CDR1 is MNHEY and CDR2 is SVGAGI. This CDR3 contains 14 residues. This CDR3 reads CASNNGDRDYGYTF. CDR3 sequence (DNA): TGTGCCAGCAATAACGGGGACAGGGACTATGGCTACACCTTC.

The genes are TRBV6-1 and TRBJ1-1; D is perhaps TRBD1 (5 bases). The CDR3 sequence is 13 residues long. V was shortened by 11 bases and J by 1 base, with 14 bases between the two germline ends. The germline CDR1 and CDR2 sequences are MNHNS and SASEGT. CDR3 bases: TGTGCCTGCAAGGGGCAACCGAACACTGAAGCTTTCTTT. This gives the protein CACKGQPNTEAFF.

The chain links TRBV4-3 to TRBJ2-4, with TRBD1 matching over 8 bases. CDR1 and CDR2 from the germline V gene are LGHNA and YSLEER. Unmatched junction bases numbered 11, after V lost 1 base and J lost 0 bases. The CDR3 covers 19 residues. CDR3 bases: TGCGCCAGCAGCCAAGGATTTAAGACAGGGGAGTTAGCCAAAAACATTCAGTACTTC. Protein sequence: CASSQGFKTGELAKNIQYF.

The chain couples TRBV6-1 to TRBJ1-4; the D gene is possibly TRBD1 (5 bases). Germline V gene sequence: CDR1 MNHNS, CDR2 SASEGT. This CDR3 comprises 13 residues. The V end lost 5 bases, the J end lost 8 bases, and 12 bases lay between the germline ends. CDR3 in amino acids: CASSIRAGEKLFF. CDR3 coding DNA: TGTGCCAGCAGTATCAGGGCTGGAGAAAAACTGTTTTTT.

This clonotype was picked up a small number of times. V and J are TRBV19 and TRBJ2-5, with 10 nucleotides matching TRBD2. The tail of the sequence fits TRBJ2-1 better, so the J call may be wrong. The CDR3 length is 15 residues. The germline V gene has CDR1 LNHDA and CDR2 SQIVND (reference sequence). The CDR3 spells CASQTFLTSGTGQFF. The CDR3 DNA follows: TGTGCCAGCCAGACCTTCCTTACTAGCGGGACGGGGCAGTTCTTC.

Notes on this clonotype: The junction shows a germline mismatch at one end, possibly a read error. CDR3 sequence reads: CASREGLADDYEQYF. CDR3 in DNA: TGTGCCAGCAGGGAAGGACTGGCCGACGATTACGAGCAGTACTTC. The chain links TRBV2 to TRBJ2-7, with D perhaps TRBD2 (5 bases). CDR3 length equals 15 residues. The germline V gene encodes CDR1 SNHLY and CDR2 FYNNEI. Based on the CDR3 plus reference TRBV2 and TRBJ2-7, the full variable domain is EPEVTQTPSHQVTQMGQEVILRCVPISNHLYFYWYRQILGQKVEFLVSFYNNEISEKSEIFDDQFSVERPDGSNFTLKIRSTKLEDSAMYFCASREGLADDYEQYFGPGTRLTVT.

The V and J genes are TRBV7-2 and TRBJ2-1; possibly TRBD2 for D (5 bases). V was pared by 2 bases and J by 5 bases, with 19 bases between. There are 17 residues in the CDR3. Looked up from germline, CDR1 is SGHTA and CDR2 is FQGNSA. CDR3 nucleotide sequence: TGTGCCAGCAGCTTAATATCGGACTCCGGTGTTCACAATGAGCAGTTCTTC. Its protein is CASSLISDSGVHNEQFF.

This clonotype was recorded a few times. The rearrangement joins TRBV12-3 or TRBV12-4 to TRBJ1-1, with D unclear. There are 12 residues in the CDR3. V was clipped by 6 bases and J by 4 bases, with 9 bases between them. CDR3 loop: CASRRKGTEAFF. Here the CDR3 DNA reads TGTGCCAGCAGGCGCAAGGGCACTGAAGCTTTCTTT.

The CDR3 sequence: CASSHLLAGELEQYF. Written as DNA, the CDR3 is TGTGCCAGCAGTCACCTACTAGCGGGAGAGCTCGAGCAGTACTTC. V usage is TRBV6-6 and J usage is TRBJ2-7; TRBD2 agrees at 11 bases. The CDR3 length is 15 residues. With V trimmed by 5 bases and J by 6 bases, 9 bases remained unmatched. Germline V lookup: CDR1 MNHNY, CDR2 SVGAGI (reference sequence).

The chain employs TRBV9 and TRBJ1-2, with D possibly being TRBD1 (5 bases). With 6 bases removed from V and 3 bases from J, the gap between germline ends came to 9 bases. This CDR3 is 12 amino acids long. CDR1 and CDR2 (germline): SGDLS, YYNGEE. The CDR3 sequence is CASTGGDYGYTF. For the CDR3, the DNA is TGTGCCAGCACCGGGGGGGACTATGGCTACACCTTC.

The chain uses TRBV6-2 or TRBV6-3 and TRBJ2-5; 8 bases map to TRBD2. J gave up 5 bases and V 5 bases, and 7 bases lay outside the gene matches. The CDR3 covers 14 residues. CDR1 and CDR2 from the germline V gene are MNHEY and SVGEGT. The CDR3 reads CASSAREGGETQYF. CDR3 nucleotides: TGTGCCAGCAGTGCCCGGGAGGGTGGTGAGACCCAGTACTTC.

J is TRBJ2-4 and V is TRBV29-1; D remains ambiguous. The germline V gene encodes CDR1 SQVTM and CDR2 ANQGSEA. The CDR3 contains 11 residues. Trimming cost V 8 bases and J 9 bases, with 14 bases left between them. Written as DNA, the CDR3 is TGCAGCTGGAAGACCAAAGGCATTCAGTACTTC. This encodes CSWKTKGIQYF.